This record concerns one TCR beta chain sequence. Purification of the CD8+ and CD4+ T cells relied on negative isolation, and TEMRA cells underwent FACS enrichment. This record comes from a study of CD8 T cells in Susac syndrome. Random hexamers were used to reverse transcribe about 0.5 to 1 ug of RNA. An immunoSEQ multiplex PCR amplified TCR beta CDR3 over 54 Vbeta and 13 Jbeta. MiXCR, run by TCRdb on the immunoSEQ multiplex PCR reads, gives a single entry per CDR3 protein. The repertoire holds 120,000 to 150,000 distinct CDR3 sequences, with 90% to 95% as singletons. V was cut by 3 bases and J by 3 bases, with 11 bases left in between. Germline lookup yields CDR1 DFQATT and CDR2 SNEGSKA (reference sequence). The CDR3 length is 13 residues.

This clonotype was obtained from a human donor with multiple sclerosis. The chain carries TRBV20-1 and TRBJ1-2; D remains unclear. Specimen: CD4+ T cells from PBMCs. CDR3 in DNA: TGCAGTGCTAGCCCGAGCGGAGACTATGGCTACACCTTC. This codes for CSASPSGDYGYTF.